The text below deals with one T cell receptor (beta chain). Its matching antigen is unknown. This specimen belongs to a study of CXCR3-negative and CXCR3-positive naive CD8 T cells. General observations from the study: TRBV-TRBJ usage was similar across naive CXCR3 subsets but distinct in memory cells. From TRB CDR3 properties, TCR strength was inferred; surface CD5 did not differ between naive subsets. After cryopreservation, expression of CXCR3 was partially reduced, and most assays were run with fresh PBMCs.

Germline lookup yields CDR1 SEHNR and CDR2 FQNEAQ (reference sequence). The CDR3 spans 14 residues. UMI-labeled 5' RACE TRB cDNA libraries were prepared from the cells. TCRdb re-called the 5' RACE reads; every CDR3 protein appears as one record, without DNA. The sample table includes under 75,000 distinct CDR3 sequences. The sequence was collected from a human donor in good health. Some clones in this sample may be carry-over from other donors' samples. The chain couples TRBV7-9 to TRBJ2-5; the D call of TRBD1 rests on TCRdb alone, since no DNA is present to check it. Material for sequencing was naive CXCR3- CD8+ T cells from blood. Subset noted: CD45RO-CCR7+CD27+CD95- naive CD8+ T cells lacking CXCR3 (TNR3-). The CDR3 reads CASRRGPDMETQYF.